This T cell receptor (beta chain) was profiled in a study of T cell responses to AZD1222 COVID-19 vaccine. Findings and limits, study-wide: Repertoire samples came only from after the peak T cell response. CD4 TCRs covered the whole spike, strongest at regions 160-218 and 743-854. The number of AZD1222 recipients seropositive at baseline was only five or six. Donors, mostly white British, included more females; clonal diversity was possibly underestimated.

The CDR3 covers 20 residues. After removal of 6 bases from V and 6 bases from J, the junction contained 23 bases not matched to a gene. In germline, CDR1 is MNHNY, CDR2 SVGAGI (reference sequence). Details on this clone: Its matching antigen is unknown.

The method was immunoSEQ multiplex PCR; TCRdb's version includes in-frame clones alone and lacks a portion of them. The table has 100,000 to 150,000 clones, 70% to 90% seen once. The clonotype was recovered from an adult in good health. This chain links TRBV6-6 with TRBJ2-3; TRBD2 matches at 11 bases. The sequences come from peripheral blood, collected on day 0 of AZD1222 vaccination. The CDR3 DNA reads TGTGCCAGCAGCGTCAGGGGGACAGAACATTCTAGCGGGAGGAGGGATACGCAGTATTTT. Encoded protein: CASSVRGTEHSSGRRDTQYF.